One sample yielded the 3 T cell receptor beta chains listed below, sequenced in a study of cytomegalovirus exposure and HLA in healthy donors. Sequencing was performed with immunoSEQ multiplex PCR; in TCRdb, only in-frame clones are kept and a portion is missing. Of 80,000 to 100,000 clones in the sample, around 88% were seen once. Input material: PBMCs. The source is a woman aged 25 to 39 in good health and CMV-seronegative.

The chain combines TRBV4-1 with TRBJ2-6; D gene unclear. CDR3 size: 13 residues. CDR1 and CDR2 (germline): MGHRA, YSYEKL. Trimming pared 6 bases from V and 2 bases from J, leaving 5 bases between. The CDR3 sequence is CASRVAGANVLTF. The CDR3 DNA is TGCGCCAGCAGGGTAGCTGGGGCCAACGTCCTGACTTTC.

The chain combines TRBV10-1 with TRBJ1-6; D unclear. Germline loops: CDR1 WNHNN, CDR2 SYGVQD (reference sequence). V was cut by 3 bases and J by 9 bases, with 9 bases left in between. This CDR3 has 13 residues. In nucleotides, the CDR3 is TGCGCCAGCAGTGAAACAGCTATTTCACCCCTCCACTTT. This encodes CASSETAISPLHF.

This clone has only one observation. This chain joins TRBV9 and TRBJ2-2; 7 bases fit TRBD2. CDR1 and CDR2 from the germline V gene are SGDLS and YYNGEE. The CDR3 length is 16 residues. Trimming removed 0 bases from V and 4 bases from J; junction bases left unmatched: 6. For the CDR3, the DNA is TGTGCCAGCAGCGTAGGTCGGGGGGTGTCCACCGGGGAGCTGTTTTTT. The encoded protein is CASSVGRGVSTGELFF.